This is a list of T cell receptor beta chains from one sample in a study of OX40 agonist ivuxolimab in advanced cancers. Profiled with immunoSEQ multiplex PCR; TCRdb holds only in-frame clones, not every one. This sample has 75,000 to 100,000 clones, with 90% found just once. The material was CD4+ or CD8+ T cells sorted from blood, obtained in a trial of the OX40 agonist ivuxolimab. The receptors shown here come from an adult with an advanced solid tumor such as melanoma, head and neck, liver or kidney cancer. Both conserved end residues are part of each CDR3. D genes are given only for firm matches. Size is stated for part of the rows, as once, few or many counts, or as a class when the clone is expanded.

.,TRBJ2-7,TRBV6-1,TRBD2,CASQTSGRLYEQYF,TGTGCCAGCCAAACTAGCGGGAGGTTATACGAGCAGTACTTC
.,TRBJ2-2,TRBV19,.,CASSIRDPSGELFF,TGTGCCAGTAGTATCCGGGATCCGTCCGGGGAGCTGTTTTTT
.,TRBJ2-1,TRBV5-1,TRBD1,CASSLAPRTGEGEQFF,TGCGCCAGCAGCTTGGCCCCCCGAACAGGGGAAGGTGAGCAGTTCTTC
few,TRBJ2-7,TRBV5-4,TRBD1,CASRVTGGSEYF,TGTGCCAGCAGAGTTACAGGGGGCAGTGAGTACTTC
.,TRBJ2-7,TRBV6-5,.,CASRPDWSVFDEQYF,TGTGCCAGCAGGCCCGACTGGTCGGTCTTCGACGAGCAGTACTTC
.,TRBJ2-7,TRBV6-6,.,CASSRRQGYEQYF,TGTGCCAGCAGTCGAAGGCAGGGCTACGAGCAGTACTTC
.,TRBJ2-3,TRBV29-1,.,CSASERDTQYF,TGCAGCGCCAGCGAGCGGGATACGCAGTATTTT
.,TRBJ1-2,TRBV7-2,TRBD1,CASSFITGTGFTF,TGTGCCAGCAGCTTCATAACCGGGACAGGGTTCACCTTC
.,TRBJ2-3,TRBV11-3,.,CASSPGDRGFTQYF,TGTGCCAGCAGCCCCGGCGACCGTGGGTTTACGCAGTATTTT
.,TRBJ1-1,TRBV12-5,.,CASGLETHTEAFF,TGTGCTAGTGGTTTGGAGACCCACACTGAAGCTTTCTTT
.,TRBJ2-7,TRBV28,TRBD2,CASTQRGIPNYEQYF,TGTGCCAGCACCCAGCGGGGGATACCCAACTACGAGCAGTACTTC
.,TRBJ2-2,TRBV5-4,TRBD2,CASSKEAGGPTGELFF,TGTGCCAGCAGCAAGGAGGCGGGAGGGCCGACCGGGGAGCTGTTTTTT
.,TRBJ2-1,TRBV5-1,TRBD1,CASSLEGQNNEQFF,TGCGCCAGCAGCTTGGAGGGACAGAACAATGAGCAGTTCTTC
.,TRBJ1-1,TRBV18,.,CASSPRTGGSEAFF,TGTGCCAGCTCACCACGGACCGGGGGATCTGAAGCTTTCTTT
.,TRBJ2-1,TRBV6-6,.,CASSPTGEGNEQFF,TGTGCCAGCAGTCCGACAGGGGAGGGCAATGAGCAGTTCTTC
.,TRBJ2-7,TRBV30,TRBD1,CAWSFRDRGREQYF,TGTGCCTGGAGTTTTAGGGACAGGGGGCGCGAGCAGTACTTC
.,TRBJ2-7,TRBV5-6,.,CASSFSGTAYEQYF,TGTGCCAGCAGCTTTAGCGGGACAGCCTACGAGCAGTACTTC
.,TRBJ2-4,TRBV6-5,.,CASSPQLAKNIQYF,TGTGCCAGCAGTCCACAGCTAGCCAAAAACATTCAGTACTTC
few,TRBJ1-5,TRBV10-3,.,CAISESTFLDNQPQHF,TGTGCCATCAGTGAGTCGACATTCCTGGACAATCAGCCCCAGCATTTT
.,TRBJ1-5,TRBV4-2,TRBD1,CASSLDRGGNQPQHF,TGTGCCAGCAGCCTGGACAGGGGTGGCAATCAGCCCCAGCATTTT
.,TRBJ1-2,TRBV5-3,TRBD1,CARSPGQGKLNPCGYTF,TGTGCCAGAAGCCCGGGACAGGGAAAGCTAAATCCGTGTGGCTACACCTTC
.,TRBJ1-1,TRBV7-9,TRBD1,CASSNDRGATEAFF,TGTGCCAGCAGCAACGACAGGGGGGCCACTGAAGCTTTCTTT
.,TRBJ2-5,TRBV19,TRBD2,CASSIGLAGGGVVTQYF,TGTGCCAGTAGTATAGGGCTAGCGGGAGGTGGAGTGGTGACCCAGTACTTC
.,TRBJ2-2,TRBV19,TRBD1,CASSNRGQTGELFF,TGTGCCAGTTCGAATAGGGGGCAAACCGGGGAGCTGTTTTTT
.,TRBJ1-2,TRBV28,TRBD1,CASIVGQGTYGYTF,TGTGCCAGCATTGTAGGACAGGGGACCTATGGCTACACCTTC
.,TRBJ1-5,TRBV30,.,CAWSVSGNRNQPQHF,TGTGCCTGGAGTGTAAGCGGGAATCGCAATCAGCCCCAGCATTTT
.,TRBJ2-5,TRBV7-2,TRBD1,CASSSDRGLKTQYF,TGTGCCAGCAGCTCCGACAGGGGGCTGAAGACCCAGTACTTC
.,TRBJ1-1,TRBV9,TRBD1,CASSKRGLETEAFF,TGTGCCAGCAGCAAGAGGGGGCTGGAAACTGAAGCTTTCTTT
.,TRBJ1-4,TRBV19,TRBD1,CASSSEGAIGEKLFF,TGTGCCAGTAGCTCTGAGGGGGCGATAGGTGAAAAACTGTTTTTT
.,TRBJ2-3,TRBV29-1,.,CSTGTGTDTQYF,TGCAGTACTGGCACAGGGACAGATACGCAGTATTTT
.,TRBJ1-5,TRBV18,.,CASSRGVLNSNQPQHF,TGTGCCAGCTCACGGGGGGTCCTAAATAGCAATCAGCCCCAGCATTTT
.,TRBJ1-4,TRBV6-4,.,CASSDSRFSRINEKLFF,TGTGCCAGCAGTGACTCGAGATTTTCCCGGATTAATGAAAAACTGTTTTTT
.,TRBJ2-5,TRBV7-3,.,CASSLTYQETQYF,TGTGCCAGCAGCTTAACCTACCAAGAGACCCAGTACTTC
.,TRBJ2-5,TRBV6-5,.,CASSRGRETQYF,TGTGCCAGCAGCCGGGGGAGGGAGACCCAGTACTTC
.,TRBJ2-1,TRBV19,TRBD1,CASTSGQGINEQFF,TGTGCCAGCACCTCGGGACAGGGAATCAATGAGCAGTTCTTC
.,TRBJ2-5,TRBV28,.,CASSLGQETQYF,TGTGCCAGCAGTTTAGGGCAAGAGACCCAGTACTTC
.,TRBJ2-1,TRBV28,.,CASSFRGYNEQFF,TGTGCCAGCAGTTTTAGGGGCTACAATGAGCAGTTCTTC
.,TRBJ1-1,TRBV18,.,CASSRNAGGDTEAFF,TGTGCCAGCTCACGTAACGCAGGAGGAGACACTGAAGCTTTCTTT
.,TRBJ2-7,TRBV28,TRBD2,CASVPSGGSYEQYF,TGTGCCAGCGTGCCGAGCGGGGGCTCCTACGAGCAGTACTTC
.,TRBJ2-7,TRBV11-3,.,CASSSYGGREIEYF,TGTGCCAGCAGCTCCTATGGGGGGCGAGAAATTGAGTACTTC
.,TRBJ2-3,TRBV10-1,TRBD2,CASRFSSGRADDTQYF,TGCGCCAGCAGGTTTTCTAGCGGGAGGGCCGACGATACGCAGTATTTT
once,TRBJ2-7,TRBV7-9,.,CASSLGRETYEQYF,TGTGCCAGCAGCTTAGGACGGGAAACCTACGAGCAGTACTTC
.,TRBJ2-5,TRBV5-4,TRBD2,CASRGTAGGPETQYF,TGTGCCAGCAGGGGAACGGCGGGAGGGCCGGAGACCCAGTACTTC
.,TRBJ2-7,TRBV2,.,CASGVSLYEQYF,TGTGCCAGCGGAGTGTCCCTCTACGAGCAGTACTTC
.,TRBJ2-3,TRBV18,.,CASSPSQVTDTQYF,TGTGCCAGCTCACCGTCACAGGTCACAGATACGCAGTATTTT
.,TRBJ2-3,TRBV18,.,CASSPRRTATDTQYF,TGTGCCAGCTCACCACGTCGGACAGCCACAGATACGCAGTATTTT
.,TRBJ2-7,TRBV6-5,TRBD1,CASRTQGDSSYEQYF,TGTGCCAGCAGAACGCAGGGGGATAGCTCCTACGAGCAGTACTTC
.,TRBJ1-5,TRBV5-1,.,CASSLGVNQPQHF,TGCGCCAGCAGCCTAGGGGTGAATCAGCCCCAGCATTTT
once,TRBJ2-7,TRBV7-2,.,CASTPSLERNEQYF,TGTGCCAGCACCCCGTCGCTAGAACGAAACGAGCAGTACTTC
.,TRBJ1-4,TRBV28,TRBD1,CASSLGQQGEKLFF,TGTGCCAGCAGTTTGGGACAGCAGGGGGAAAAACTGTTTTTT
.,TRBJ1-2,TRBV28,.,CASSRVELYYGYTF,TGTGCCAGCAGCCGCGTTGAGCTCTACTATGGCTACACCTTC
.,TRBJ2-5,TRBV28,TRBD1,CASSFSPSDRDQETQYF,TGTGCCAGCAGTTTCTCCCCCTCGGACAGGGATCAAGAGACCCAGTACTTC
.,TRBJ1-1,TRBV2,.,CASSAGTPEAFF,TGTGCCAGCAGTGCCGGGACCCCTGAAGCTTTCTTT